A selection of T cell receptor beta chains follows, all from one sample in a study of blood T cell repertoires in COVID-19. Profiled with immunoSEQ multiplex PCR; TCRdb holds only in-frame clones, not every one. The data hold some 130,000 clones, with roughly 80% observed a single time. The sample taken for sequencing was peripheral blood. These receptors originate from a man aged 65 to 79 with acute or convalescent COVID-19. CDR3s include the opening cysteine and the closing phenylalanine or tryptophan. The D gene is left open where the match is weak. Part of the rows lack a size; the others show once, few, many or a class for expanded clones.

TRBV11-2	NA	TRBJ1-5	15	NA	TGTGCCAGCAGCCCCCCACTCCTCGCCGGGCAGCCCCAGCATTTT	CASSPPLLAGQPQHF
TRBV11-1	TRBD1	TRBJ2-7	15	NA	TGTGCCAGCAGCAGAACCGGGACAGGCCGATACGAGCAGTACTTC	CASSRTGTGRYEQYF
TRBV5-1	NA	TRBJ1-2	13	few	TGCGCCAGCAGCTTGGCGGAGGTGAATGGCTACACCTTC	CASSLAEVNGYTF
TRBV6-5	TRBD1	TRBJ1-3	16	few	TGTGCCAGCAGTTCAGACAGGGGAAGGTCTGGAAACACCATATATTTT	CASSSDRGRSGNTIYF
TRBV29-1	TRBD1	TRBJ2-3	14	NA	TGCAGCGTTGAAAAGGGACAGGGGACAGATACGCAGTATTTT	CSVEKGQGTDTQYF
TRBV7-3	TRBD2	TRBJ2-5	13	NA	TGTGCCAGCAGCCTCGGCGGGGGGGAGACCCAGTACTTC	CASSLGGGETQYF
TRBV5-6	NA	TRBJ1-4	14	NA	TGTGCCAGCAGCTTCAGGAGGGAGGCTGAAAAACTGTTTTTT	CASSFRREAEKLFF
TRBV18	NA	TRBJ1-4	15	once	TGTGCCAGCTCACTCGCCAGGGCTACTAATGAAAAACTGTTTTTT	CASSLARATNEKLFF
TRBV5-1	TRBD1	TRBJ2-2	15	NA	TGCGCCAGCAGCACCGGACAGGGTGGCACCGGGGAGCTGTTTTTT	CASSTGQGGTGELFF
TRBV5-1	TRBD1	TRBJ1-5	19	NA	TGCGCCAGCAGCCTACCCGACAGGGACCGAATCTATAGCAATCAGCCCCAGCATTTT	CASSLPDRDRIYSNQPQHF
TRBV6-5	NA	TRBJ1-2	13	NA	TGTGCCAGCAGGACTACCGGGGACTCTGGCTACACCTTC	CASRTTGDSGYTF
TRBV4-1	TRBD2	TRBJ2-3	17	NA	TGCGCCAGCAGCACAGGACTAGCGGGGCGGTACACAGATACGCAGTATTTT	CASSTGLAGRYTDTQYF
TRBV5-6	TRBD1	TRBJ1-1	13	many	TGTGCCAGCAGCCACTGGCAGACAGGGCTAGCTTTCTTT	CASSHWQTGLAFF
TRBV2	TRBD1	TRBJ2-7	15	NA	TGTGCCAGCAGAACATGGGGACAGGGGACCTACGAGCAGTACTTC	CASRTWGQGTYEQYF
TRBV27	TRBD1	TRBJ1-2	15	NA	TGTGCCAGCAGTTCGAGGACAGGGGTGGGCTATGGCTACACCTTC	CASSSRTGVGYGYTF
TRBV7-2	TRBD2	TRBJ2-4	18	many	TGTGCCAGCAGCTTCGGGGGGATGGCCTCCTTAGCCAAAAACATTCAGTACTTC	CASSFGGMASLAKNIQYF
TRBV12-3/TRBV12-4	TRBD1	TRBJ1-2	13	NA	TGTGCCAGCAGTCGGGACAGTAACTATGGCTACACCTTC	CASSRDSNYGYTF
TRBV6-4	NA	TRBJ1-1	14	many	TGTGCCAGCAGTGACTCGAACAGGCTCACTGAAGCTTTCTTT	CASSDSNRLTEAFF
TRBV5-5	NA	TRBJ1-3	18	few	TGTGCCAGCAGTCGCTCCGGACAGCGAAAGCTAGGGGGAAACACCATATATTTT	CASSRSGQRKLGGNTIYF
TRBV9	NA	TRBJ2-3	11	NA	TGTGCCAGCAGCGAAGCGGATACGCAGTATTTT	CASSEADTQYF
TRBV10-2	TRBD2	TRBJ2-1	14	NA	TGCGCCAGCAGTGGTAGCGGGTCCAACAATGAGCAGTTCTTC	CASSGSGSNNEQFF
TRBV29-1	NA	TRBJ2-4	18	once	TGCAGCGTTGAAGTGACAGGACTGAGCTTAGGGGCCAAAAACATTCAGTACTTC	CSVEVTGLSLGAKNIQYF
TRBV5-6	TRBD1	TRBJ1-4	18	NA	TGTGCCAGCAGTTCCGGGACAGGGGGCGCGGTTAGGGCTGAAAAACTGTTTTTT	CASSSGTGGAVRAEKLFF
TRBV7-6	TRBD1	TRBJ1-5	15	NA	TGTGCCAGCAGCCCGGGACAGGGGGCGGGTCAGCCCCAGCATTTT	CASSPGQGAGQPQHF
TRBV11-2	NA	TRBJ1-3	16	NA	TGTGCCAGCAGCTCCTACCCCAGGGGTTCCGGAAACACCATATATTTT	CASSSYPRGSGNTIYF
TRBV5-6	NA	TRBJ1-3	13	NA	TGTGCCAGCCGACTCCGCTCTGGAAACACCATATATTTT	CASRLRSGNTIYF
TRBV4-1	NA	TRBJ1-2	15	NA	TGCGCCAGCAGCCAACCCGCGGGGAAACGATTCGGCTACACCTTC	CASSQPAGKRFGYTF
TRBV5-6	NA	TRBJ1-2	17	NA	TGTGCCAGCAGCTTGGCGGTAGGGGCCCTAACTAACTATGGCTACACCTTC	CASSLAVGALTNYGYTF
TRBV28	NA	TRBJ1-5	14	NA	TGTGCCAGCAGTAAACTACAGGGTAATCAGCCCCAGCATTTT	CASSKLQGNQPQHF
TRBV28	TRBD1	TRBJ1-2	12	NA	TGTGCCAGCAGTTTCCAGACAGGGGGCTACACCTTC	CASSFQTGGYTF
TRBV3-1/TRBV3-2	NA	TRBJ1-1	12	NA	TGTGCCAGCAGTGATCCGGGGAGGCAAGCTTTCTTT	CASSDPGRQAFF
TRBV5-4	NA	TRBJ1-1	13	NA	TGTGCCAGCAGCCCCAGAATGAACACTGAAGCTTTCTTT	CASSPRMNTEAFF
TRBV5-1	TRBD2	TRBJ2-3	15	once	TGCGCCAGCAGCCCGGCCCGACTAGCCTCAGATACGCAGTATTTT	CASSPARLASDTQYF
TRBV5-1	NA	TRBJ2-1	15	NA	TGCGCCAGCAGGGGGGCCCGGGGCTCCTACAATGAGCAGTTCTTC	CASRGARGSYNEQFF
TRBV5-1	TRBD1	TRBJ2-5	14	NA	TGCGCCAGCAGCAAAAGACAGGGGGGCGAGACCCAGTACTTC	CASSKRQGGETQYF
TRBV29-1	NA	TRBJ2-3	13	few	TGCAGCGTTGGGTATTCGGGGAAAGATACGCAGTATTTT	CSVGYSGKDTQYF
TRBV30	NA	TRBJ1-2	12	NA	TGTGCCTGTCGAGGACACCACTATGGCTACACCTTC	CACRGHHYGYTF
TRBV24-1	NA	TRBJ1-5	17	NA	TGTGCCACCAGTGATTTGTTCTCCAGGGTTAGCAATCAGCCCCAGCATTTT	CATSDLFSRVSNQPQHF
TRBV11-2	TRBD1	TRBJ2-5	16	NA	TGTGCCAGCAGCCATCCGCTGACAGGGACCGGCGAGACCCAGTACTTC	CASSHPLTGTGETQYF
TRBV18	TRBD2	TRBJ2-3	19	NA	TGTGCCAGCTCACCACTGAGGAGGACTAGCGGGGGGGCCACAGATACGCAGTATTTT	CASSPLRRTSGGATDTQYF
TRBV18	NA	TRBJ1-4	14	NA	TGTGCCAGCTCACGGACAGCAACTAATGAAAAACTGTTTTTT	CASSRTATNEKLFF
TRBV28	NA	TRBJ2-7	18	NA	TGTGCCAGCGGGTCCAACGCCCTGGAGACAGGTAGATCCTACGAGCAGTACTTC	CASGSNALETGRSYEQYF
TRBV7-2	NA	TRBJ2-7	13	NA	TGTGCCAGCAGCTTGGCAGGGGTATACGAGCAGTACTTC	CASSLAGVYEQYF
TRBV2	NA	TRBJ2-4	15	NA	NA	CASSDWGGGAGSRYF
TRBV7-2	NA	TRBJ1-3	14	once	TGTGCCAGCAGCTTCCGGGAACCTGGAAACACCATATATTTT	CASSFREPGNTIYF
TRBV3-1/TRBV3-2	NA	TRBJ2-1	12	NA	TGTGCCAGCAGTTACTCTTACAATGAGCAGTTCTTC	CASSYSYNEQFF